These 4 T cell receptor beta chains came from one sample sequenced in a study of T cell responses to AZD1222 COVID-19 vaccine (dated by TCRdb to the early 2020s). According to the study, the label for this sample's time point signals: baseline before first vaccination. Library preparation used the immunoSEQ multiplex PCR assay. TCRdb carries this immuneACCESS record with in-frame sequences only. Its versions omit some clonotypes, under half of them owing to an unresolved V gene in the studies checked, with the rest unexplained. The sample records more than 150,000 clones, 70% to 90% of which are singletons. The ten biggest clones cover 0.45% to 0.55% of the sample. Here the sequenced sample was peripheral blood, taken on day 0 of AZD1222 vaccination. The receptors here all came from an adult in good health.

The J gene is TRBJ1-1, the V gene TRBV6-5; the D gene is possibly TRBD1 (5 bases). Germline CDR1 MNHEY, CDR2 SVGAGI. The CDR3 runs 13 residues. Trimming took 10 bases from V and 6 from J, leaving 18 bases between them. CDR3 region: CAIATVLGAEAFF. The CDR3 bases are TGTGCCATCGCGACCGTGCTGGGGGCTGAAGCTTTCTTT.

V gene TRBV9 combines with J gene TRBJ1-1; D remains ambiguous. The V gene's germline CDR1 is SGDLS and CDR2 YYNGEE. V was cut by 3 bases and J by 5 bases, with 8 bases left in between. The CDR3 covers 12 residues. The CDR3 bases are TGTGCCAGCAGCGGAGGACGGACTGAAGCTTTCTTT. Its translation is CASSGGRTEAFF.

The J gene is TRBJ2-1, the V gene TRBV20-1; TRBD2 matches at 8 bases. The V and J ends lost 3 bases and 8 bases, in that order; junction bases with no gene match: 9. The CDR3 is 14 residues long. Germline values: CDR1 DFQATT, CDR2 SNEGSKA (reference sequence). The CDR3 protein is CSASFGGALDEQFF. CDR3 coding DNA: TGCAGTGCTAGTTTCGGGGGGGCGTTGGATGAGCAGTTCTTC.

This clone was seen once. V is TRBV19 and J is TRBJ1-1, with D unresolved. The ends were cut back, 1 base at V and 0 bases at J, with 6 bases in the middle. Germline lookup yields CDR1 LNHDA and CDR2 SQIVND (reference sequence). This CDR3 contains 14 residues. Here the CDR3 reads CASSIARMNTEAFF. In nucleotides, the CDR3 is TGTGCCAGTAGTATAGCTAGGATGAACACTGAAGCTTTCTTT. Full variable domain (rest looked up from reference TRBV19 and TRBJ1-1): DGGITQSPKYLFRKEGQNVTLSCEQNLNHDAMYWYRQDPGQGLRLIYYSQIVNDFQKGDIAEGYSVSREKKESFPLTVTSAQKNPTAFYLCASSIARMNTEAFFGQGTRLTVV.